Shown below are 12 T cell receptor beta chains from a single sample sequenced in a study of shared clonotypes between healthy human individuals. Only in-frame clones appear in the TCRdb table, and some are missing; sequencing was by immunoSEQ multiplex PCR. The sample records some 580,000 clones, about 97% being singletons. Source material: naive CD4+ T cells sorted from blood. Subset: CD45RA+ positively selected. The receptor source for this set is a woman between 25 and 40 years old in good health.

This chain links TRBV5-1 with TRBJ1-1; 8 bases agree with TRBD1. The CDR3 has 15 amino acids. CDR1 is SGHRS, CDR2 YFSETQ, per germline. Trimming took 6 bases from V and 5 from J; bases not matched to a gene: 12. This CDR3 is CASMVIGQGDTEAFF. DNA for the CDR3: TGCGCCAGCATGGTCATCGGACAGGGAGATACTGAAGCTTTCTTT.

The rearrangement uses TRBV28 and TRBJ2-7, with no clear D. The CDR3 extends over 14 amino acids. V gave up 3 bases and J gave up 3 bases, with 12 bases separating them. CDR1 is MDHEN and CDR2 is SYDVKM in the germline V gene. In DNA form, the CDR3 reads TGTGCCAGCAGTTTGAGGCCGCTACTCTACGAGCAGTACTTC. Amino acid sequence: CASSLRPLLYEQYF. Combining the CDR3 with reference TRBV28 and TRBJ2-7 gives the whole variable domain DVKVTQSSRYLVKRTGEKVFLECVQDMDHENMFWYRQDPGLGLRLIYFSYDVKMKEKGDIPEGYSVSREKKERFSLILESASTNQTSMYLCASSLRPLLYEQYFGPGTRLTVT.

The chain recombines TRBV28 with TRBJ2-1; either TRBD1 or TRBD2 may fit D (5 bases each). There are 16 residues in the CDR3. Germline V gene lookup returns CDR1 MDHEN and CDR2 SYDVKM. The germline V and J ends were trimmed by 6 bases and 7 bases, with 22 bases remaining between them. CDR3 coding DNA: TGTGCCAGCAGGGGATACAACGGGACCTTGCGGAATGAGCAGTTCTTC. Translation: CASRGYNGTLRNEQFF.

As DNA, the CDR3 is TGTGCCAGCAGCGCGGGAACGGTGGGCGTTAATGAAAAACTGTTTTTT. Amino acids: CASSAGTVGVNEKLFF. The gene calls are TRBV5-8 and TRBJ1-4; no clear D. Germline V gene data show CDR1 as SGHTS and CDR2 as YDEGEE. V lost 4 bases and J lost 4, with 17 bases in between. CDR3 length: 16 amino acids.

On this clone: Other DNA sequences of this sample code for an identical CDR3. The chain links TRBV28 to TRBJ2-3; D is undetermined. This CDR3 contains 12 residues. The V gene's germline CDR1 is MDHEN and CDR2 SYDVKM. Trimming pared 5 bases from V and 4 bases from J, leaving 7 bases between. CDR3 bases: TGTGCCAGCAGTCTTGATCCAGATACGCAGTATTTT. Its protein product is CASSLDPDTQYF.

V usage is TRBV30 and J usage is TRBJ1-5, with a weak D call TRBD1 (5 bases). CDR3 size: 15 residues. Germline V gene lookup returns CDR1 GTSNPN and CDR2 SVGIG (reference sequence). V lost 1 base to trimming and J lost 4 bases, with 14 bases between them. The CDR3 sequence is CAWSATGQRNQPQHF. The CDR3 DNA follows: TGTGCCTGGAGTGCCACCGGACAAAGAAATCAGCCCCAGCATTTT.

The chain recombines TRBV6-6 with TRBJ2-3, with D unresolved. Deletions cut 2 bases from V and 2 bases from J, with 11 bases between. The germline V gene has CDR1 MNHNY and CDR2 SVGAGI (reference sequence). The CDR3 runs to 15 residues. CDR3 protein: CASSYRGHFTDTQYF. CDR3 in DNA: TGTGCCAGCAGTTACCGAGGTCATTTCACAGATACGCAGTATTTT.

The chain combines TRBV27 with TRBJ1-1; TRBD1 aligns across 7 bases. From germline, CDR1 is MNHEY and CDR2 SMNVEV (reference sequence). The junction had 9 bases not matched to a gene; V was cut back by 2 bases and J by 0 bases. The CDR3 extends over 17 amino acids. This CDR3 is CASSLRTGPYLNTEAFF. The CDR3 DNA is TGTGCCAGCAGTTTACGGACAGGCCCTTATTTGAACACTGAAGCTTTCTTT.

On this clone itself: Other DNA sequences in the sample encode the same CDR3. The V and J genes are TRBV7-9 and TRBJ2-7; no firm D call. CDR1 and CDR2 from the germline V gene are SEHNR and FQNEAQ (reference sequence). Trimming stripped 0 bases from V and 4 bases from J, with 13 bases between. This CDR3 region has 15 residues. CDR3: CASSLAGIPSYEQYF. In DNA, the CDR3 is TGTGCCAGCAGCTTAGCGGGGATCCCTTCGTACGAGCAGTACTTC.

The genes are TRBV19 and TRBJ2-2; D gene uncertain. Germline CDR1 is LNHDA and CDR2 is SQIVND (reference sequence). The CDR3 runs 14 residues. With 2 bases removed from V and 3 bases from J, the gap between germline ends came to 7 bases. CDR3 loop: CASSISRYTGELFF. In DNA form, the CDR3 reads TGTGCCAGTAGTATATCCAGGTACACCGGGGAGCTGTTTTTT.

The V gene is TRBV5-4, the J gene TRBJ2-1; no clear D gene. This CDR3 has 15 amino acids. The germline gives CDR1 SGHNT, CDR2 YYREEE (reference sequence). V lost 2 bases and J lost 0, with 9 bases in between. For the CDR3, the DNA is TGTGCCAGCAGCTTAGAATCAAGCTCCTACAATGAGCAGTTCTTC. Its protein is CASSLESSSYNEQFF.

The gene calls are TRBV5-1 and TRBJ1-6; D uncertain. V dropped 2 bases and J dropped 14 bases, with 14 bases sitting between them. This CDR3 is 13 amino acids long. Germline CDR1 is SGHRS and CDR2 is YFSETQ. CDR3 DNA sequence: TGCGCCAGCAGCTTTGAGGGTCTTTCGGCCCTCCACTTT. It encodes CASSFEGLSALHF.